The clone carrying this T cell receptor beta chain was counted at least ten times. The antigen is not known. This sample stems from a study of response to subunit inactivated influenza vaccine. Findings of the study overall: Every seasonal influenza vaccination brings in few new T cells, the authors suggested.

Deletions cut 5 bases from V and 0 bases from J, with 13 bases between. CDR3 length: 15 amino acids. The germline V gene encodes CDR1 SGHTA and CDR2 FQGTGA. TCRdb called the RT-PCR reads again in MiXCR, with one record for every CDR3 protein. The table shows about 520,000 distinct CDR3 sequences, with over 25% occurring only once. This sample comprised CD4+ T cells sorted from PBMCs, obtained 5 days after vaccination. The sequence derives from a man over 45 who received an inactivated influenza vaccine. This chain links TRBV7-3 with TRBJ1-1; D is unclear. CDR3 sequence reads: CASSTRPDMNTEAFF. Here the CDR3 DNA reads TGTGCCAGCAGCACTCGGCCAGACATGAACACTGAAGCTTTCTTT.